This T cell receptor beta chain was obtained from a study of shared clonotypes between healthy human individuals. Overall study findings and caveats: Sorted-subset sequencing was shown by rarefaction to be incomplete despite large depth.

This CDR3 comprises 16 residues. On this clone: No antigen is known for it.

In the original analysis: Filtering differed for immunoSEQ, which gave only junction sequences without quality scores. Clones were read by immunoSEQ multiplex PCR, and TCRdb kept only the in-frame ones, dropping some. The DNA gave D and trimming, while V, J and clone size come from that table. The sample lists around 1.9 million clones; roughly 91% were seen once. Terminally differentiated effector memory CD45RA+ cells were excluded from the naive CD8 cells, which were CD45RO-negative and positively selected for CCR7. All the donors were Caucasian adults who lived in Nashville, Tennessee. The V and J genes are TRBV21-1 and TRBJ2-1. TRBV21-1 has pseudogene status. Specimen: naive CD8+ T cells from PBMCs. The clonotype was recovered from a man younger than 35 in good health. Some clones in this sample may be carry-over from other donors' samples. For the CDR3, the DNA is TGTGCCAGCAGCAAATCGGCTACTCGTTCCTACAATGAGCAGTTCTTC. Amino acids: CASSKSATRSYNEQFF.